A single T cell receptor (beta chain) is shown here with its context. This clonotype was counted once. Its antigen remains unidentified. Base-call qualities are not available, and no considerably larger clone is one nucleotide away. A single read makes a weak case. The germline V gene gives CDR1 as SGDLS and CDR2 as YYNGEE. A distance of 10 bases separates the germline ends of V and J, which lose 0 bases and 3 bases respectively. From the cysteine up to the phenylalanine, the CDR3 has a length of 15 residues. The only DNA kept is the CDR3, 45 bases in frame from the first base. This sample was included in a study of CD8 T cells in ankylosing spondylitis listed by TCRdb under 2017. Context from the whole study: To find TCR variants linked to disease, the study profiled T cell receptor beta repertoires in ankylosing spondylitis patients and healthy donors. The full study cohort was made up of about 25 ankylosing spondylitis patients and roughly 100 healthy donors. Peripheral blood was sampled, and synovial fluid was additionally collected from ankylosing spondylitis patients.

What the authors observed across the whole study: In peripheral blood, the disease-linked clones were found at relatively low frequencies and had a CD8+ phenotype. Blood from ankylosing spondylitis patients appeared to be characterized by a TCR beta motif composed of eight or nine highly homologous amino acid variants. Significant enrichment of the disease-linked clones was reported in matched synovial fluid samples from ankylosing spondylitis patients. Some of the motif variants had been reported before in the synovial fluid and blood of reactive arthritis patients, a finding that suggests common disease-initiation mechanisms.

The run used an Illumina HiSeq 2500. Quantitative 5'-RACE with molecular barcodes was the method used to prepare the TCR beta libraries. The original methods were these. A new computational method, built on a probabilistic model of VDJ rearrangement, was used to identify disease-linked TCR variants. The raw public data were reprocessed by TCRdb itself: fastp quality trimming at Q25, MiXCR clonotype calling, in-frame beta chains only. For every CDR3 protein sequence, its rows merge into one entry that carries the most common genes and DNA. These V and J calls rely on TCRdb rather than the paper's analysis. The sample table lists 200,000 to 250,000 distinct CDR3 sequences, approximately 20% of them with a count of one. The ten largest make up under 55% of the sample.

This chain is built from TRBV9 and TRBJ2-1, with no confidently assigned D gene. This receptor was identified in a male donor with ankylosing spondylitis. Material for sequencing was blood, either unsorted or a sorted T cell fraction (not recorded which). The encoded CDR3 is CASSVDGSNYNEQFF. Here is the DNA: TGTGCCAGCAGCGTAGACGGATCGAACTACAATGAGCAGTTCTTC.